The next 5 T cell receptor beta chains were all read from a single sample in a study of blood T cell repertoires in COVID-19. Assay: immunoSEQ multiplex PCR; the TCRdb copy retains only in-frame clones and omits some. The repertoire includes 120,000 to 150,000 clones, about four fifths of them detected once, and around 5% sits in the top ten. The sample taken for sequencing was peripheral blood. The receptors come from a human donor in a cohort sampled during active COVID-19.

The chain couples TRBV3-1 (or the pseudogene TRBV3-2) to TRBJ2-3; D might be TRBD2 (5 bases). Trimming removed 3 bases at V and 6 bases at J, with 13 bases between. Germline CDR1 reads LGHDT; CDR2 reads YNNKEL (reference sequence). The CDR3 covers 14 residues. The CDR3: CASSHAGGQDTQYF. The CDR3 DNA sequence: TGTGCCAGCAGCCACGCGGGTGGGCAGGATACGCAGTATTTT.

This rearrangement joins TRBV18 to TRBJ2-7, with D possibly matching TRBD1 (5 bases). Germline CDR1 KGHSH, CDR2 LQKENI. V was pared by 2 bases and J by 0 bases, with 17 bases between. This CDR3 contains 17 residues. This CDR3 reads CASSPSLGQGSSYEQYF. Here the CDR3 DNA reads TGTGCCAGCTCACCATCTCTGGGGCAGGGCAGCTCCTACGAGCAGTACTTC.

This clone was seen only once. Here the CDR3 reads CASARDSNQPQHF. For the CDR3, the DNA is TGCGCCAGCGCCCGGGACAGTAATCAGCCCCAGCATTTT. V and J are TRBV5-1 and TRBJ1-5; 7 bases are shared with TRBD1. The trim removed 7 bases at V and 4 bases at J, leaving 5 bases unmatched. The CDR3 has 13 amino acids. CDR1 is SGHRS, CDR2 YFSETQ, per germline.

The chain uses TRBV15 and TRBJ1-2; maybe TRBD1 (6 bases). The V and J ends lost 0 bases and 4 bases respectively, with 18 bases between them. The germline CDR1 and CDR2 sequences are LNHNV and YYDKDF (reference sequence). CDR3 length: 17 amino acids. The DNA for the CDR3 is TGTGCCACCAGCAGAGACCCGCGTCTTCGGGACACCTATGGCTACACCTTC. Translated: CATSRDPRLRDTYGYTF.

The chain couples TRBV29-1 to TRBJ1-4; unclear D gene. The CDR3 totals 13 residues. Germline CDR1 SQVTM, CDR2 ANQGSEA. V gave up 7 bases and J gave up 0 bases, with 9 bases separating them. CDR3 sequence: CSAQTTTNEKLFF. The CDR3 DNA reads TGCAGCGCTCAGACAACAACTAATGAAAAACTGTTTTTT.